Listed below are T cell receptor beta chains from one sample, sequenced in a study of blood T cells in healthy people across ages. Each CDR3 protein is one row after TCRdb ran MiXCR on the 5' RACE reads. The sample has about 1.5 million distinct CDR3 sequences; approximately 39% are singletons. The specimen sequenced was blood. The receptors stem from a woman aged 18-29 years in good health. The CDR3 runs from the conserved cysteine through the conserved F or W. D genes are given only for firm matches. Rows may omit the clone size; those that give it use once, few, many or a size class.

V gene	clone size	D gene	J gene	CDR3 DNA	CDR3 protein
TRBV28	few	TRBD2	TRBJ2-1	TGTGCCAGCAGTTACCAAGCGGGAGGATTAAACAATGAGCAGTTCTTC	CASSYQAGGLNNEQFF
TRBV19	few	.	TRBJ1-1	TGTGCCAGTAGTGGGCAAAGGACGAACACTGAAGCTTTCTTT	CASSGQRTNTEAFF
TRBV28	.	.	TRBJ1-5	TGTGCCAGCAGTCTTTTACACAGATATAGCAATCAGCCCCAGCATTTT	CASSLLHRYSNQPQHF
TRBV11-1	.	.	TRBJ1-6	TGTGCCAGCAGCGGGACTGATAAGAATTCACCACTCCACTTT	CASSGTDKNSPLHF
TRBV20-1	.	.	TRBJ1-1	TGCAGTGCTAGAAGCAGGGAAGGTAATTCGGACACTGAAGCTTTCTTT	CSARSREGNSDTEAFF
TRBV7-9	.	.	TRBJ2-3	TGTGCCAGCAGCTTTTACGGGGGATCAACAGATACGCAGTATTTT	CASSFYGGSTDTQYF
TRBV30	.	.	TRBJ1-4	TGTGCCGGTGACAGGAGTTGTGAAAAACTGTTTTTT	CAGDRSCEKLFF
TRBV6-4	.	.	TRBJ1-2	TGTGCCAGCAGTGACTCCACAGTCGGTGGCTACACCTTC	CASSDSTVGGYTF
TRBV27	few	.	TRBJ2-1	TGTGCCAGCAGGATCGACTACCGGCGAATATTCAATGAGCAGTTCTTC	CASRIDYRRIFNEQFF
TRBV5-1	.	.	TRBJ1-1	TGCGCCAGCAACGACCCGAACACTGAAGCTTTCTTT	CASNDPNTEAFF
TRBV5-1	few	.	TRBJ2-1	TGCGCCAGCAGCTTCAGACTGTTACAGGATGAGCAGTTCTTC	CASSFRLLQDEQFF
TRBV5-1	once	.	TRBJ2-1	TGCGCCAGCAGCTTGGCCGTGGGGGATCTGTACAATGAGCAGTTCTTC	CASSLAVGDLYNEQFF
TRBV10-3	few	.	TRBJ2-1	TGTGCCATCAGTGATAGGGTTCATGAGCAGTTCTTC	CAISDRVHEQFF
TRBV7-2	few	TRBD2	TRBJ2-7	TGTGCCAGCAGCTTAGGTCTGACTAGCGGGGGCTACAATGAGCAGTACTTC	CASSLGLTSGGYNEQYF
TRBV5-4	few	TRBD1	TRBJ2-1	TGTGCCAGCAGCACGCGCCGACAGGGCTCCTACAATGAGCAGTTCTTC	CASSTRRQGSYNEQFF
TRBV13	few	.	TRBJ2-3	TGTGCCAGCAGCCCTGACTCGTACACAGATACGCAGTATTTT	CASSPDSYTDTQYF
TRBV20-1	.	.	TRBJ1-5	TGCAGTGCCCTGCATGCGGCGTTCGGAAAGCCCCAGCATTTT	CSALHAAFGKPQHF
TRBV27	.	TRBD2	TRBJ2-1	TGTGCCAGCAGAACCACTAGCGGGAGGTTCAATGAGCAGTTCTTC	CASRTTSGRFNEQFF
TRBV7-2	.	TRBD2	TRBJ2-3	TGTGCCGGCAGCTTAGGGCGACTAGCTCGAAATACGCAGTATTTT	CAGSLGRLARNTQYF
TRBV21-1	.	.	TRBJ1-1	TGTGCCAGCAGCAAACTATGGGGGACTGAAACTTTCTTT	CASSKLWGTETFF
TRBV25-1	.	TRBD2	TRBJ2-7	TGTGCCAGCAGTGTTCCGGGAGGGGCCTACGAGCAGTACTTC	CASSVPGGAYEQYF
TRBV29-1	few	.	TRBJ2-1	TGCAGCGTGGACTTCCGTTCCTACAATGAGCAGTTCTTC	CSVDFRSYNEQFF
TRBV30	.	.	TRBJ1-5	TGTGCCTGGAGTACAAACTCCCAGGGAGGCAATCAGCCCCAGCATTTT	CAWSTNSQGGNQPQHF
TRBV18	.	.	TRBJ2-2	TGTGCCAGCTCAAACCAGAACACCGGGGAGCTGTTTTTT	CASSNQNTGELFF
TRBV20-1	.	TRBD1	TRBJ1-2	TGCAGTGCACATTTACGGACAGGGAGCTATGGCTACACCTTC	CSAHLRTGSYGYTF
TRBV5-1	.	.	TRBJ2-5	TGCGCCAGCAGCTTGTTGGTCCTGGCTCGGGAAGAGACCCAGTACTTC	CASSLLVLAREETQYF
TRBV7-2	.	.	TRBJ1-6	TGTGCCAGCAGCTTAGAGGCCCAAGGGTCTTCACCCCTCCACTTT	CASSLEAQGSSPLHF
TRBV7-9	.	TRBD2	TRBJ2-1	TGTGCCAGCAGCTCCGGGGGCGGGAGGGCCTTCAATGAGCAGTTCTTC	CASSSGGGRAFNEQFF
TRBV5-1	.	.	TRBJ2-2	TGCGCCAGCAGCTTCGGGGGCGTTCACACCGGGGAGCTGTTTTTT	CASSFGGVHTGELFF
TRBV9	few	TRBD2	TRBJ2-1	TGTGCCAGCAGCGACTTAGCGGGGTTGGATGAGCAGTTCTTC	CASSDLAGLDEQFF
TRBV27	.	TRBD2	TRBJ2-7	TGTGCCAGCAGTCCGGGGACTAGCGGGACTACGGAGCAGTACTTC	CASSPGTSGTTEQYF
TRBV7-2	.	.	TRBJ2-5	TGTGCCAGCAGCCGAGACTATTCCCAAGAGACCCAGTACTTC	CASSRDYSQETQYF